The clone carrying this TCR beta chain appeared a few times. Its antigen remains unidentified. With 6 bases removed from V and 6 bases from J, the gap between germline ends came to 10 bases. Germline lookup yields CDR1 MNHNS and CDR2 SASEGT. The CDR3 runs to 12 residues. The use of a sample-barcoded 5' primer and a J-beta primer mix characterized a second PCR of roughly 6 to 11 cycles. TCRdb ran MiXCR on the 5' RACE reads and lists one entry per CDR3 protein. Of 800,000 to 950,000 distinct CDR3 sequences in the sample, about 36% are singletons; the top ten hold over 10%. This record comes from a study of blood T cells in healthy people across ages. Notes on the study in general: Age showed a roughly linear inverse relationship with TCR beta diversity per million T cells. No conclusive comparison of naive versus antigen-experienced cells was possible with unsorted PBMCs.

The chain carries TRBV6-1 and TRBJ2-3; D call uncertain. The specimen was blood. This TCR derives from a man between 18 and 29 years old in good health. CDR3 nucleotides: TGTGCCAGCAGATCCGGGTGGGATACGCAGTATTTT. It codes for CASRSGWDTQYF.